This entry is about one T cell receptor (beta chain). What it binds is unknown. CDR1 is SEHNR, CDR2 FQNEAQ, per germline (reference sequence). There are 15 residues in the CDR3. Trimming cost V 6 bases and J 9 bases; bases outside gene matches: 10. The sample belongs to a study of cytomegalovirus exposure and HLA in healthy donors. Findings of the study overall: Later analysis found that TCR beta chains associated with HLA were more clonally expanded than other, equally common chains. Later analysis suggested most CMV-associated TCR beta chains were HLA-restricted.

The PCR employed 60 Vbeta primers together with 13 Jbeta primers. The table came from immunoSEQ multiplex PCR; TCRdb's copy has only in-frame clones and leaves some out. The sample has 160,000 or so clones, 70% to 85% seen once; the top ten hold around 3.4%. The specimen sequenced was PBMCs. The chain is built from TRBV7-9 and TRBJ1-6, with 8 bases aligning to TRBD1. This sequence was found in a young man in good health and CMV-seropositive. The CDR3 loop is CASRPGTGIVSPLHF. The CDR3 DNA sequence: TGTGCCAGCAGACCCGGGACAGGAATTGTTTCACCCCTCCACTTT.